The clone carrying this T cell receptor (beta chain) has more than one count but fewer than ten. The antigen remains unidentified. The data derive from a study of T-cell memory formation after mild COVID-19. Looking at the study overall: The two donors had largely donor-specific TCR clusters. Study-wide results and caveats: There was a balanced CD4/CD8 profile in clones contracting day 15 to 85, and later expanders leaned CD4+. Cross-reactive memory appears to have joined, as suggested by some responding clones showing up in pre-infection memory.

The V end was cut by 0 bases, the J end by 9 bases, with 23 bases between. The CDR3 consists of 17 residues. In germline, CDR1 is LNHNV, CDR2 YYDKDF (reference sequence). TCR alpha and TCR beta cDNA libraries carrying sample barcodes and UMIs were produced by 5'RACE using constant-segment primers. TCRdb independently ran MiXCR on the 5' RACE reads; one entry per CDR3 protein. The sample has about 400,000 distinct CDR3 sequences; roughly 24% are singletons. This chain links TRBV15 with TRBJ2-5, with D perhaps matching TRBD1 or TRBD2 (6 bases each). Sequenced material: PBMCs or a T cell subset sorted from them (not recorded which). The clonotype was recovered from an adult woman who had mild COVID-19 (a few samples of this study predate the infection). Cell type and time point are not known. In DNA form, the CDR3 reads TGTGCCACCAGCAGAGAGAGGGGAGGACGGGGGCCTAGGGCCCAGTACTTC. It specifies CATSRERGGRGPRAQYF. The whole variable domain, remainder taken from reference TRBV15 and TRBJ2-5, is DAMVIQNPRYQVTQFGKPVTLSCSQTLNHNVMYWYQQKSSQAPKLLFHYYDKDFNNEADTPDNFQSRRPNTSFCFLDIRSPGLGDTAMYLCATSRERGGRGPRAQYFGPGTRLLVL.